This T cell receptor (beta chain) was identified in a study of blood T cell repertoires in COVID-19. For the study at large: T cells, B-cell-depleted T cells, or PBMCs supplied cDNA or gDNA.

This table comes from immunoSEQ multiplex PCR, and its TCRdb copy is limited to in-frame clones, with some not included. The sample includes roughly 290,000 clones, under 85% seen only once; the top ten take roughly 0.87%. The Seattle patients, enrolled during active infection, were followed longitudinally. This CDR3 has 15 residues. Sequenced material: peripheral blood. V and J are TRBV21-1 and TRBJ1-1; TRBD1, the table's D call, was not compared with the DNA. TRBV21-1 is a recognized pseudogene. The TCR comes from a human donor with COVID-19, enrolled during active disease. The donor label of this sample is uncertain. CDR3 sequence reads: CASSMDRGRGTEAFF. As DNA, the CDR3 is TGTGCCAGCAGCATGGACAGGGGGCGAGGCACTGAAGCTTTCTTT.